The sequence of this T cell receptor beta chain was determined in a study of metastatic and nonmetastatic thyroid tumors. The overall study: Malignant and benign thyroid patients had repertoires compared in peripheral blood and tumor or nodule tissue. Study-level points and caveats: In both blood and tumor samples, TCR beta diversity was reported significantly higher for malignant than benign nodules.

Every patient was untreated before thyroid surgery. This clone was picked up many times. Antigen unknown. Authors' data handling: The study's classifier, a distant-metastasis tool for papillary thyroid cancer, was built using CDR3 differences across clinicopathological groups. TCRdb re-processed the PCR reads through MiXCR. TCRdb's processing, not the authors', yielded these V and J calls. The data contain over 30,000 clones, 15% to 20% of them singletons. With V trimmed by 5 bases and J by 4 bases, 7 bases remained unmatched. This CDR3 has 14 residues. The germline V gene has CDR1 LNHDA and CDR2 SQIVND (reference sequence).

Sample: tumor tissue. This clonotype was obtained from a female donor with papillary thyroid cancer or a benign thyroid nodule (not recorded which). Some clones in this sample may be carry-over from other donors' samples. The chain recombines TRBV19 with TRBJ1-2; TRBD1 matches at 7 bases. CDR3: CASSSPGQIYGYTF. CDR3 DNA sequence: TGTGCCAGTAGTTCCCCGGGACAGATCTATGGCTACACCTTC.